Below, one T cell receptor (beta chain) is given with its context. What it binds is not known. This record belongs to a study of cytomegalovirus exposure and HLA in healthy donors. The study's findings and limits: The likely explanation for a cluster of highly shared sequence variants was sequencing artifact. Association with HLA alleles at 0.05 false discovery rate was found for about 17,000 TCR beta sequences in a later analysis.

PCR primers comprised 60 Vbeta and 13 Jbeta primers. Profiling relied on immunoSEQ multiplex PCR, and the TCRdb table lists in-frame clones only, not all of them. The table includes 100,000 to 150,000 clones, less than 90% detected once. Germline CDR1 is MGHRA and CDR2 is YSYEKL. The CDR3 loop spans 15 amino acids. Sequences were obtained from PBMCs. The chain carries TRBV4-1 and TRBJ2-5, with D hard to call. TRBJ2-7 explains the end of the DNA better; the J call may be wrong. This sequence was found in a man aged 18 to 30 in good health and CMV-seropositive. The CDR3 loop is CASSLRGPSSYEQYF. CDR3 nucleotides: TGCGCCAGCAGCCTTCGTGGGCCGAGCTCCTACGAGCAGTACTTC.